This T cell receptor (beta chain) was sequenced during a study of T cell changes during pregnancy in multiple sclerosis. Measured with immunoSEQ multiplex PCR; TCRdb has only the in-frame clones, and not every one. The sample has some 19,000 clones, over 70% seen once. Germline V lookup: CDR1 SGHTA, CDR2 FQGTGA. V lost 4 bases and J 3 bases, leaving 14 bases between the germline ends. The CDR3 covers 15 residues. V and J are TRBV7-3 and TRBJ2-3, with D possibly TRBD1 on 6 matching bases. The receptor was isolated from a female donor in good health, enrolled as a control in a pregnancy study. The sequencing used CD8+ T cells from peripheral blood mononuclear cells, collected after pregnancy. The DNA of the CDR3 is TGTGCCAGCAGCTCGACAGGCTCATGGACAGATACGCAGTATTTT. This translates into CASSSTGSWTDTQYF.